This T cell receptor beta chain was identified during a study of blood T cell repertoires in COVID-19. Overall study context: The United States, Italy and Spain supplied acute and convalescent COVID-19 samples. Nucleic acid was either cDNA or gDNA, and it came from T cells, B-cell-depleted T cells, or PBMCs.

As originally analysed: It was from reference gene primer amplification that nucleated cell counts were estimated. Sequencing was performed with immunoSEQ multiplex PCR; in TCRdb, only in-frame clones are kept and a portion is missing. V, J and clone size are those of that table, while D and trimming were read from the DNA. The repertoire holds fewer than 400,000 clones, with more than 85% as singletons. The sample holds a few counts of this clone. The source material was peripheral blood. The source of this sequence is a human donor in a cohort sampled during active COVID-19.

CDR3 loop: CASSEGAAGSDEQYF. The DNA for the CDR3 is TGTGCCAGCAGTGAAGGGGCAGCCGGGAGCGACGAGCAGTACTTC. The chain uses TRBV6-1 and TRBJ2-7, with TRBD2 as a possible D gene (6 bases). This CDR3 spans 15 amino acids. Trimming stripped 1 base from V and 5 bases from J, with 15 bases between. Germline CDR1 and CDR2: MNHNS and SASEGT.